This T cell receptor beta chain is from a study of blood T cell repertoires in COVID-19. Across the study: Acute and convalescent COVID-19 specimens originated in the United States, Italy and Spain. T cells, B-cell-depleted T cells, or PBMCs provided the cDNA or gDNA that served as material.

Using immunoSEQ multiplex PCR, the repertoire was profiled, and TCRdb retains in-frame clones only, with some absent. The sample records under 250,000 clones, more than 75% being singletons. V was pared by 1 base and J by 1 base, with 7 bases between. The germline CDR1 and CDR2 sequences are SGHRS and YFSETQ. This CDR3 is 14 amino acids long. The V gene is TRBV5-1, the J gene TRBJ2-3; tentatively, D is TRBD2 (5 bases). The receptor was derived from a man older than 75 with acute or convalescent COVID-19. The sample taken for sequencing was peripheral blood. The CDR3 DNA reads TGCGCCAGCAGCTTGAGTAGCGGCACAGATACGCAGTATTTT. Translated: CASSLSSGTDTQYF.